This T cell receptor beta chain was sequenced during a study of beta chain features in type 1 diabetes. Reverse transcription of all isolated RNA meant that expressed TCRB transcripts were sequenced. Profiled with immunoSEQ multiplex PCR; TCRdb holds only in-frame clones, not every one. The sample contains 100,000 to 150,000 clones, approximately 10% of which appear only once. This clone was counted only a few times. What it binds is not known. Every donor provided one heparinised blood draw, which averaged approximately 120 mL. Sorting that relied on CD45RO/CCR7/CD25/CD127/CD95/CD27 yielded CD4+ naive, central memory, regulatory and stem cell-like memory cells. Findings and caveats of the study: Researchers report that Type 1 diabetes patients had moderately but significantly shorter TCRB CDR3s across all four CD4+ subsets.

The length of the CDR3 is 15 residues. V lost 1 base and J lost 0, with 7 bases in between. Germline CDR1 and CDR2: MGHRA and YSYEKL. Sequenced material: central memory CD4+ T cells from blood. The rearrangement links TRBV4-1 to TRBJ2-1; D is ambiguous. This clonotype was sampled from a man aged 25-45 years with type 1 diabetes. CDR3 region: CASSQGYYSYNEQFF. Written as DNA, the CDR3 is TGCGCCAGCAGCCAAGGTTACTACTCCTACAATGAGCAGTTCTTC.